These 11 T cell receptor beta chains came from one sample sequenced in a study of read filtering for tumor transcriptome and immune sequencing. Molecular barcoded adaptors covering alpha/delta and beta/gamma chains were used on approximately 400 ng RNA. TCRdb re-derived calls from the reads in MiXCR, one entry per CDR3 protein. The sample includes about 130,000 distinct CDR3 sequences, under 15% of them seen just once. The source material was a population of CD138-negative cells sorted from bone marrow. These receptors came from a donor over 35 with multiple myeloma.

In the case of this clonotype: Just one base apart from a much larger clone, this may be a read error. CDR3 bases: TGTGCCAGCAGTAGATGGGGGACCTACGAGCGGTACTTC. This codes for CASSRWGTYERYF. The chain couples TRBV6-2 or TRBV6-3 to TRBJ2-7; the D gene could be TRBD1 or TRBD2 (5 bases each). The CDR3 runs to 13 residues. CDR1 and CDR2 (germline): MNHEY, SVGEGT.

This clonotype was seen at least ten times. DNA of the CDR3: TGTGCCAGCAGCTATAGACAGGGAGGGACGTACCAAGAGACCCAGTACTTC. As protein: CASSYRQGGTYQETQYF. The J gene is TRBJ2-5, the V gene TRBV5-6, with D tentatively TRBD1 or TRBD2 (7 bases each). Germline V lookup: CDR1 SGHDT, CDR2 YYEEEE. V lost 3 bases and J 0 bases, leaving 18 bases between the germline ends. The CDR3 has 17 residues. The full variable domain, with the rest looked up from reference TRBV5-6 and TRBJ2-5, is DAGVTQSPTHLIKTRGQQVTLRCSPKSGHDTVSWYQQALGQGPQFIFQYYEEEERQRGNFPDRFSGHQFPNYSSELNVNALLLGDSALYLCASSYRQGGTYQETQYFGPGTRLLVL.

This clonotype was detected many times. The chain employs TRBV19 and TRBJ2-7, with D perhaps matching TRBD2 (6 bases). This CDR3 is built from 15 residues. The ends were cut back, 8 bases at V and 0 bases at J, with 17 bases in the middle. Germline V gene data show CDR1 as LNHDA and CDR2 as SQIVND (reference sequence). CDR3 loop: CASAWVGGGSYEQYF. CDR3 DNA: TGTGCCAGTGCCTGGGTCGGGGGAGGCTCCTACGAGCAGTACTTC.

This clonotype was observed a few times. A read error may be the cause here, since a much bigger clone is one base away. V gene TRBV11-3 combines with J gene TRBJ2-1; weak D call: TRBD2 (5 bases). Looked up from germline, CDR1 is SGHNT and CDR2 is YENEEA. This CDR3 region has 13 residues. V dropped 0 bases and J dropped 12 bases, with 12 bases sitting between them. The CDR3 DNA reads TGTGCCAGCAGCTTAGATCCTCTAGCTTCGCAGTTCTTC. Amino acids: CASSLDPLASQFF.

Note on this clonotype: Germline and junction disagree at one end, which may indicate a read error. The chain is built from TRBV25-1 and TRBJ1-4; D is unclear. The CDR3 runs to 15 residues. The V gene's germline CDR1 is MGHDK and CDR2 SYGVNS. The CDR3: CASSSSGGLNEKRFF. CDR3 bases: TGTGCCAGCAGTTCGTCAGGAGGACTTAATGAAAAACGGTTTTTT.

Many counts were recorded for this clonotype. The genes are TRBV5-1 and TRBJ2-7; D is ambiguous. Trimming removed 0 bases at V and 3 bases at J, with 10 bases between. This CDR3 spans 14 amino acids. CDR1 is SGHRS and CDR2 is YFSETQ in the germline V gene. The CDR3 loop reads CASSLEVAYYEQYF. In nucleotides, the CDR3 is TGCGCCAGCAGCTTGGAAGTGGCATACTACGAGCAGTACTTC.

This clonotype was counted a single time. The junction differs from germline at one of its ends, possibly a read error. The chain combines TRBV7-3 with TRBJ2-7; 11 bases are a match to TRBD2. CDR3 length: 13 amino acids. The germline V gene encodes CDR1 SGHTA and CDR2 FQGTGA. The CDR3 here is CDSSLTSGSEQYF. DNA for the CDR3: TGTGACAGCAGCTTAACTAGCGGGAGTGAGCAGTACTTC.

At least ten counts were recorded for this clonotype. Written as DNA, the CDR3 is TGTGCCAGCAGCTTAGGACTAGCGAGTGACATTCAGTACTTC. It codes for CASSLGLASDIQYF. The J gene is TRBJ2-4, the V gene TRBV7-3, with 9 positions matching TRBD2. Germline V lookup: CDR1 SGHTA, CDR2 FQGTGA. V gave up 2 bases and J gave up 8 bases; unmatched junction bases: 4. The CDR3 sequence is 14 residues long. Combining the CDR3 with reference TRBV7-3 and TRBJ2-4 gives the whole variable domain GAGVSQTPSNKVTEKGKYVELRCDPISGHTALYWYRQSLGQGPEFLIYFQGTGAADDSGLPNDRFFAVRPEGSVSTLKIQRTERGDSAVYLCASSLGLASDIQYFGAGTRLSVL.

V usage is TRBV20-1 and J usage is TRBJ2-7; 8 nucleotides align to TRBD2. Trimming removed 5 bases from V and 5 bases from J; junction bases left unmatched: 8. This CDR3 has 13 residues. CDR1 DFQATT and CDR2 SNEGSKA come from the germline V gene (reference sequence). The CDR3 region is CSAVAGGLHEQYF. The DNA for the CDR3 is TGCAGTGCTGTGGCGGGAGGCCTCCACGAGCAGTACTTC.

This chain joins TRBV4-1 and TRBJ2-1; D is uncertain. CDR1 and CDR2 from the germline V gene are MGHRA and YSYEKL. V was clipped by 4 bases and J by 9 bases, with 13 bases between them. There are 13 residues in the CDR3. This CDR3 reads CASSPPPRGEQFF. CDR3 in DNA: TGCGCCAGCAGCCCCCCCCCCCGTGGTGAGCAGTTCTTC.

The chain links TRBV7-2 to TRBJ1-5; TRBD1 aligns across 8 bases. CDR3 size: 16 residues. Germline V gene lookup returns CDR1 SGHTA and CDR2 FQGNSA. V trimming: 2 bases; J trimming: 13 bases; junction bases outside the gene matches: 16. Here the CDR3 reads CASSLPGTGRNRPQHF. The CDR3 DNA is TGTGCCAGCAGCTTACCCGGGACAGGACGGAATCGGCCTCAGCATTTT. The full variable domain, with the rest looked up from reference TRBV7-2 and TRBJ1-5, is GAGVSQSPSNKVTEKGKDVELRCDPISGHTALYWYRQSLGQGLEFLIYFQGNSAPDKSGLPSDRFSAERTGGSVSTLTIQRTQQEDSAVYLCASSLPGTGRNRPQHFGDGTRLSIL.